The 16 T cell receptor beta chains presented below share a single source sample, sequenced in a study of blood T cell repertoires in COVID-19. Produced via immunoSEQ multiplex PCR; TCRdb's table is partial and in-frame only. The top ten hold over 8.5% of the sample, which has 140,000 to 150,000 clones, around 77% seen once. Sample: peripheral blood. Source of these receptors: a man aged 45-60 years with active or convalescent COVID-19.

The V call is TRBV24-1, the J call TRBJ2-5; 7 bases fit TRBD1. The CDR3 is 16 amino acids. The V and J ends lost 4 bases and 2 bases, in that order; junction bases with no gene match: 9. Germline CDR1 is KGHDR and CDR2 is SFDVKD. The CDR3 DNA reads TGTGCCACCAGTGAGGTCGGACAGGTGAAACAAGAGACCCAGTACTTC. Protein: CATSEVGQVKQETQYF.

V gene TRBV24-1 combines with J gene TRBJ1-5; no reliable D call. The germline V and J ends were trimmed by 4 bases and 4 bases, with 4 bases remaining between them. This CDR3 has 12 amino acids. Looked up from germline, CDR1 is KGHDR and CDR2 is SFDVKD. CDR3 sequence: CATSELNQPQHF. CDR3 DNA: TGTGCCACCAGTGAACTTAATCAGCCCCAGCATTTT.

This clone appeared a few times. The DNA of the CDR3 is TGTGCCAGCAGTGAGAACAGATACAATGAGCAGTTCTTC. Protein sequence: CASSENRYNEQFF. The chain has TRBV6-1 and TRBJ2-1; D gene ambiguous. In germline, CDR1 is MNHNS, CDR2 SASEGT. Trimming cost V 3 bases and J 4 bases, with 7 bases left between them. CDR3 length: 13 residues.

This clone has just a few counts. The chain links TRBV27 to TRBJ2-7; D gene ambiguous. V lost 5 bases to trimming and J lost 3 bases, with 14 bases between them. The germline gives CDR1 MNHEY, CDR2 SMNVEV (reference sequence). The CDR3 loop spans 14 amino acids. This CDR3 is CASSPPHKIYEQYF. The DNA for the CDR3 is TGTGCCAGCAGTCCTCCTCACAAGATCTACGAGCAGTACTTC.

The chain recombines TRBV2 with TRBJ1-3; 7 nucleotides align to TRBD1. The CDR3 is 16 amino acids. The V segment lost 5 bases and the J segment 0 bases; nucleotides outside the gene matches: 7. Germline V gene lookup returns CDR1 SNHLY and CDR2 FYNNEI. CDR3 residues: CASSLGTALSGNTIYF. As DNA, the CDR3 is TGTGCCAGCAGTCTAGGGACAGCGCTCTCTGGAAACACCATATATTTT.

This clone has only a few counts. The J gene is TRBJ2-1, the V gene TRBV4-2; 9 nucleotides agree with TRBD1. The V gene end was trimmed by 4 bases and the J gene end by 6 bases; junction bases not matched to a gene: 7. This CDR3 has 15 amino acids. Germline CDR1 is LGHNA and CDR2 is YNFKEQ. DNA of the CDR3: TGTGCCAGCAGCCTCCTGGGACAGGGTGCCAATGAGCAGTTCTTC. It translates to CASSLLGQGANEQFF.

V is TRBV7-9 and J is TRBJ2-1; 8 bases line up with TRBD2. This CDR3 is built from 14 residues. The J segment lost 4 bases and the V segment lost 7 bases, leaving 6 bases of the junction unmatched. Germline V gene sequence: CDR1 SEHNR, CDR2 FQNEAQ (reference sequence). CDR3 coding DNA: TGTGCCAGCACCGCGGGAGGCGTATACAATGAGCAGTTCTTC. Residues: CASTAGGVYNEQFF.

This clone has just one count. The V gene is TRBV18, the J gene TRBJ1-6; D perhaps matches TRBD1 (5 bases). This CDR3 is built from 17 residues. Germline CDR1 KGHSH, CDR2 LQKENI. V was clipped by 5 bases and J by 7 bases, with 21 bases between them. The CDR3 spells CASSSQQVNNPNSPLHF. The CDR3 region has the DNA TGTGCCAGCTCATCTCAACAGGTTAATAATCCAAATTCACCCCTCCACTTT.

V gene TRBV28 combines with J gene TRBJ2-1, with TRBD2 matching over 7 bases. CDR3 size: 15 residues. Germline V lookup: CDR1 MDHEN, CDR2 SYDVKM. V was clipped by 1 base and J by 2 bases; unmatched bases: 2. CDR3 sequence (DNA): TGTGCCAGCAGTTTATCAGCGGGACCCTACAATGAGCAGTTCTTC. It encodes CASSLSAGPYNEQFF.

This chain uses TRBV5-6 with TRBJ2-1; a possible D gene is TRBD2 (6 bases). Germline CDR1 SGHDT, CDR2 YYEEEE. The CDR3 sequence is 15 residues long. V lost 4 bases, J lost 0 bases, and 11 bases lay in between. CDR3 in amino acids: CASSPGLNSYNEQFF. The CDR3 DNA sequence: TGTGCCAGCAGCCCGGGACTCAACTCCTACAATGAGCAGTTCTTC.

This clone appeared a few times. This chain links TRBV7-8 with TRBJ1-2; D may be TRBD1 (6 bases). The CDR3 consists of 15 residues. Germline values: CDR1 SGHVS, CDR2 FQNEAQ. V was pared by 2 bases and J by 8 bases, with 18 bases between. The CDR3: CASSLIETGVGGYTF. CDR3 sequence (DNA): TGTGCCAGCAGCTTAATAGAGACAGGAGTAGGCGGCTACACCTTC. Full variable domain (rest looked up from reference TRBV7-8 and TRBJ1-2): GAGVSQSPRYKVAKRGQDVALRCDPISGHVSLFWYQQALGQGPEFLTYFQNEAQLDKSGLPSDRFFAERPEGSVSTLKIQRTQQEDSAVYLCASSLIETGVGGYTFGSGTRLTVV.

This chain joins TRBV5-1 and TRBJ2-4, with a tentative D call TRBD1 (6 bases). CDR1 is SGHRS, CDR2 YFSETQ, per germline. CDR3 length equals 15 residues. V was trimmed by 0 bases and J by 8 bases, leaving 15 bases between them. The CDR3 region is CASSLARVKGDIQYF. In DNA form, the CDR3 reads TGCGCCAGCAGCTTGGCCAGGGTTAAGGGGGACATTCAGTACTTC.

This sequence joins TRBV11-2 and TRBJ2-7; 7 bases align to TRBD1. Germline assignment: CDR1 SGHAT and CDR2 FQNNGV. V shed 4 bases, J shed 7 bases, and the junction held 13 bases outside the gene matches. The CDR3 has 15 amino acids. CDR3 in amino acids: CASSSEGGPLREQYF. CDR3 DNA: TGTGCCAGCAGCTCGGAAGGGGGCCCTTTGAGAGAGCAGTACTTC.

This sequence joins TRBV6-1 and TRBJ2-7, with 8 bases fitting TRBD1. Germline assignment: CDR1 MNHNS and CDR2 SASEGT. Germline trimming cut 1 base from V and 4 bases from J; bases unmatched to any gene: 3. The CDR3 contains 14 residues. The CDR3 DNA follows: TGTGCCAGCAGTGAAGGGACAGGGATTTACGAGCAGTACTTC. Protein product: CASSEGTGIYEQYF.

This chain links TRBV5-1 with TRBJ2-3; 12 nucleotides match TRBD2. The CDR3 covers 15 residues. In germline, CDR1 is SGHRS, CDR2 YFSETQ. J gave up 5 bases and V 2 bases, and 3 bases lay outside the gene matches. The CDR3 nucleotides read TGCGCCAGCAGCTTTATGGGACTAGCGGGAGATACGCAGTATTTT. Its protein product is CASSFMGLAGDTQYF. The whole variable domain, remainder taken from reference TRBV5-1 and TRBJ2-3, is KAGVTQTPRYLIKTRGQQVTLSCSPISGHRSVSWYQQTPGQGLQFLFEYFSETQRNKGNFPGRFSGRQFSNSRSEMNVSTLELGDSALYLCASSFMGLAGDTQYFGPGTRLTVL.

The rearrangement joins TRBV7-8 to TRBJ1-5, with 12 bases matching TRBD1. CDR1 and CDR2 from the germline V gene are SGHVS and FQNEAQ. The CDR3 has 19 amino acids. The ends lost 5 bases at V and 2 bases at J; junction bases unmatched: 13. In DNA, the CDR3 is TGTGCCAGCAGCATCGGGACAGGGGGCTCGTCGGTAGGCAATCAGCCCCAGCATTTT. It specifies CASSIGTGGSSVGNQPQHF.